This T cell receptor beta chain was sequenced during a study of T cells in Graves' hyperthyroidism and ophthalmopathy. For the study at large: Before treatment of any kind, peripheral blood was taken at initial diagnosis.

Using around 10 ml of fresh peripheral blood, PBMCs were prepared. Overall study findings and caveats: Ophthalmopathy and stable hyperthyroidism were separated by a 13 V-J model.

RNA transcripts served as the template for amplifying TCR beta CDR3 regions. TCR CDR3 regions were first amplified by RT-PCR with HTBI primers. TCRdb recomputed calls from the multiplex PCR reads with MiXCR, one row per CDR3 protein. The top ten hold about 40% of the sample, which has some 270,000 distinct CDR3 sequences, approximately 23% seen once. This clonotype was observed at least ten times. Its specificity is not known. V was clipped by 6 bases and J by 9 bases, with 12 bases between them. In germline, CDR1 is MDHEN, CDR2 SYDVKM. This CDR3 is 12 amino acids long. The chain combines TRBV28 with TRBJ1-3, with TRBD1 as a possible D gene (5 bases). This TCR was sampled from a woman between 40 and 55 years old with Graves' ophthalmopathy. Sequencing was carried out using blood. CDR3 nucleotides: TGTGCCAGCAGGGGCAGGGTCGCCACCATATATTTT. It is translated as CASRGRVATIYF.